The 22 T cell receptor beta chains given below trace back to one sample, sequenced in a study of early T cells in non-severe SARS-CoV-2 infection. TCRdb redid the calling of the 5' RACE reads with MiXCR, one entry per CDR3 protein. This table holds under 70,000 distinct CDR3 sequences, approximately 11% found once. Sequencing was carried out using whole blood. The receptors stem from an adult who was a healthcare worker with PCR-confirmed SARS-CoV-2 infection or an uninfected control (not recorded which).

This clonotype was counted many times. The chain uses TRBV7-2 and TRBJ2-1; TRBD2 agrees at 15 bases. This CDR3 has 16 residues. Per germline, CDR1 SGHTA and CDR2 FQGNSA. J lost 9 bases, V lost 4 bases, and 7 bases had no gene match. The CDR3 protein is CASSSRTSGGVVEQFF. The CDR3 DNA reads TGTGCCAGCAGCTCTAGGACTAGCGGGGGGGTCGTTGAGCAGTTCTTC.

The chain links TRBV11-1 to TRBJ1-2; no definite D call. The CDR3 sequence is 12 residues long. Germline V gene sequence: CDR1 SGHAT, CDR2 FQDESV (reference sequence). Trimming left V 1 base short and J 8 bases short, with 8 bases between. The chain's CDR3 is CASSLGERGYTF. In DNA form, the CDR3 reads TGTGCCAGCAGCTTAGGGGAGCGCGGCTACACCTTC.

The V gene is TRBV5-5, the J gene TRBJ1-1, with 12 bases aligning to TRBD1. V was clipped by 4 bases and J by 3 bases; unmatched bases: 16. The CDR3 is 19 residues long. The germline gives CDR1 SGHKS, CDR2 YYEKEE (reference sequence). The CDR3 DNA follows: TGTGCCAGCAGCCCCCAGGGGTTCGGGACAGGGGGCTTCTACACTGAAGCTTTCTTT. Its translation is CASSPQGFGTGGFYTEAFF.

In nucleotides, the CDR3 is TGTGCCAGCAGCTTAGCCCAGGGGGCGATGGAGCAGTACTTC. This codes for CASSLAQGAMEQYF. V usage is TRBV7-8 and J usage is TRBJ2-7; 8 bases line up with TRBD1. Losses at the gene ends were 0 bases for V and 7 bases for J; bases not matched to a gene: 5. Germline V lookup: CDR1 SGHVS, CDR2 FQNEAQ. The length of the CDR3 is 14 residues.

The chain joins TRBV11-2 to TRBJ2-3; D ambiguous. Germline lookup yields CDR1 SGHAT and CDR2 FQNNGV. This CDR3 has 16 amino acids. V lost 0 bases and J 2 bases, leaving 12 bases between the germline ends. The CDR3 protein is CASSLEAGHNTDTQYF. The DNA for the CDR3 is TGTGCCAGCAGCTTAGAGGCAGGCCATAACACAGATACGCAGTATTTT.

This clonotype has just a few counts. The V call is TRBV5-5, the J call TRBJ1-1; D is perhaps TRBD1 (5 bases). This CDR3 region has 16 residues. Germline values: CDR1 SGHKS, CDR2 YYEKEE (reference sequence). V was trimmed by 0 bases and J by 5 bases, leaving 17 bases between them. The CDR3 reads CASSLAWGEGDTEAFF. The CDR3, as DNA: TGTGCCAGCAGCTTGGCTTGGGGGGAAGGGGATACTGAAGCTTTCTTT.

This clonotype was counted between two and nine times. V and J are TRBV12-3 or TRBV12-4 and TRBJ1-2; D is unclear. Trimming stripped 7 bases from V and 4 bases from J, with 10 bases between. This CDR3 comprises 12 residues. CDR3: CASTHVIYGYTF. In nucleotides, the CDR3 is TGTGCCAGCACCCACGTGATCTATGGCTACACCTTC.

V gene TRBV27 combines with J gene TRBJ1-2, with D perhaps matching TRBD1 (5 bases). Germline CDR1 reads MNHEY; CDR2 reads SMNVEV (reference sequence). The CDR3 sequence is 13 residues long. Trimming left V 3 bases short and J 2 bases short, with 7 bases between. CDR3 in amino acids: CASSFQGNYGYTF. For the CDR3, the DNA is TGTGCCAGCAGTTTCCAGGGAAACTATGGCTACACCTTC.

This clonotype came up many times. The chain recombines TRBV6-4 with TRBJ1-1; 10 bases agree with TRBD1. Trimming took 7 bases from V and 5 from J; bases not matched to a gene: 7. Germline V gives CDR1 MRHNA, CDR2 SNTAGT. The length of the CDR3 is 14 residues. CDR3 coding DNA: TGTGCCAGCATGGCGACAGGGGGCATGACTGAAGCTTTCTTT. It yields the protein CASMATGGMTEAFF.

Ten or more counts support this clonotype. The chain uses TRBV7-3 and TRBJ1-1; the D gene is possibly TRBD1 (6 bases). There are 14 residues in the CDR3. Germline loops: CDR1 SGHTA, CDR2 FQGTGA. Trimming shortened V by 5 bases and J by 11 bases, and 21 bases separated the two germline ends. CDR3 nucleotide sequence: TGTGCCAGCAGCCCAGGGGTCCTAACCCGCCGGGCTTTCTTT. Its protein is CASSPGVLTRRAFF.

This chain uses TRBV5-1 with TRBJ2-1, with 7 bases identical to TRBD1. This CDR3 region has 15 residues. CDR1 and CDR2 from the germline V gene are SGHRS and YFSETQ. With V trimmed by 4 bases and J by 2 bases, 6 bases remained unmatched. DNA for the CDR3: TGCGCCAGCAGCCCACGGGACAGTACCTACAATGAGCAGTTCTTC. This translates into CASSPRDSTYNEQFF.

This clonotype was picked up many times. This sequence joins TRBV6-1 and TRBJ1-1; D not certain. The germline V gene has CDR1 MNHNS and CDR2 SASEGT. This CDR3 contains 16 residues. Trimming took 1 base from V and 0 from J, leaving 12 bases between them. Here the CDR3 reads CASSEVRGDMNTEAFF. The CDR3 DNA reads TGTGCCAGCAGTGAAGTTAGAGGAGATATGAACACTGAAGCTTTCTTT.

V is TRBV9 and J is TRBJ2-1; 15 nucleotides match TRBD2. Germline trimming cut 3 bases from V and 12 bases from J; bases unmatched to any gene: 10. The CDR3 extends over 16 amino acids. The germline gives CDR1 SGDLS, CDR2 YYNGEE. The CDR3 nucleotides are TGTGCCAGCAGCGCGGGGACTAGCGGGGGGTACCTTGGGCAGTTCTTC. It codes for CASSAGTSGGYLGQFF.

The CDR3, as DNA: TGTGCCAGCAGTTCCTTGACAGGGACGGGATACGAGCAGTACTTC. This gives the protein CASSSLTGTGYEQYF. The chain combines TRBV27 with TRBJ2-7; 7 nucleotides align to TRBD1. The CDR3 contains 15 residues. Unmatched junction bases numbered 10, after V lost 4 bases and J lost 4 bases. The germline CDR1 and CDR2 sequences are MNHEY and SMNVEV (reference sequence).

In its sample, this clonotype was seen a few times. CDR3 bases: TGCAGTGCTAGAAAAGAAAGTAGGTGGAGGAACACTGAAGCTTTCTTT. It codes for CSARKESRWRNTEAFF. This chain uses TRBV20-1 with TRBJ1-1, with D unclear. The CDR3 runs to 16 residues. CDR1 and CDR2 (germline): DFQATT, SNEGSKA (reference sequence). Trimming removed 2 bases from V and 1 base from J, with 17 bases in between.

The chain combines TRBV5-4 with TRBJ2-5, with unresolved D. This CDR3 has 11 residues. Trimming removed 3 bases at V and 5 bases at J, with 5 bases between. The germline gives CDR1 SGHNT, CDR2 YYREEE (reference sequence). The CDR3 here is CASSSKETQYF. For the CDR3, the DNA is TGTGCCAGCAGCTCTAAGGAGACCCAGTACTTC.

This clonotype was found many times. The V gene is TRBV7-9, the J gene TRBJ2-2; 8 bases fit TRBD1. Unmatched junction bases numbered 15, after V lost 6 bases and J lost 6 bases. The CDR3 has 17 amino acids. Germline values: CDR1 SEHNR, CDR2 FQNEAQ (reference sequence). Here the CDR3 DNA reads TGTGCCAGCAGAATTACAGGGGGGCGGACGGAGGCCGGGGAGCTGTTTTTT. Translation: CASRITGGRTEAGELFF.

Ten or more counts support this clonotype. The chain joins TRBV6-5 to TRBJ2-2; D unresolved. The CDR3 extends over 18 amino acids. Germline lookup yields CDR1 MNHEY and CDR2 SVGAGI. Trimming shortened V by 6 bases and J by 5 bases, and 25 bases separated the two germline ends. CDR3 sequence: CASSRASGNRLWTGELFF. For the CDR3, the DNA is TGTGCCAGCAGCCGTGCTTCAGGAAATCGTTTGTGGACCGGGGAGCTGTTTTTT.

Ten or more counts support this clonotype. The CDR3 DNA is TGTGCCAGCTCATCTATCGGACGGGGCAGCAGCTCCTACAATGAGCAGTTCTTC. Translated: CASSSIGRGSSSYNEQFF. The V and J genes are TRBV18 and TRBJ2-1, with D perhaps being TRBD1 or TRBD2 (5 bases each). Germline V gives CDR1 KGHSH, CDR2 LQKENI. Trimming pared 5 bases from V and 0 bases from J, leaving 20 bases between. This CDR3 is 18 amino acids long.

The V and J genes are TRBV7-2 and TRBJ2-7, with 9 bases identical to TRBD1. After removal of 5 bases from V and 0 bases from J, the junction contained 5 bases not matched to a gene. CDR1 and CDR2 from the germline V gene are SGHTA and FQGNSA. This CDR3 spans 15 amino acids. The chain's CDR3 is CASSIYRGPSYEQYF. CDR3 in DNA: TGTGCCAGCAGCATCTACAGGGGGCCCTCCTACGAGCAGTACTTC. Combining the CDR3 with reference TRBV7-2 and TRBJ2-7 gives the whole variable domain GAGVSQSPSNKVTEKGKDVELRCDPISGHTALYWYRQSLGQGLEFLIYFQGNSAPDKSGLPSDRFSAERTGGSVSTLTIQRTQQEDSAVYLCASSIYRGPSYEQYFGPGTRLTVT.

The chain combines TRBV6-6 with TRBJ2-7; 10 nucleotides agree with TRBD1. J gave up 4 bases and V 8 bases, and 11 bases lay outside the gene matches. Germline V CDR1 and CDR2: MNHNY, SVGAGI (reference sequence). The CDR3 consists of 15 residues. The DNA of the CDR3 is TGTGCCAGCGGAAAAGGGGGGACAGGGGTTTACGAGCAGTACTTC. It specifies CASGKGGTGVYEQYF.

Only a few counts were recorded for this clonotype. The rearrangement links TRBV7-2 to TRBJ2-3; D is perhaps TRBD1 (5 bases). The V end lost 7 bases, the J end lost 2 bases, and 13 bases lay between the germline ends. CDR3 length: 14 amino acids. Germline CDR1 SGHTA, CDR2 FQGNSA. The CDR3 coding sequence is TGTGCCAGCACTGACACAGGTTCCACAGATACGCAGTATTTT. Its protein is CASTDTGSTDTQYF.